This TCR beta chain was captured by sequencing in a study of blood T cell repertoires in COVID-19 (dated by TCRdb to about 2020). Regarding the research as a whole: Samples from collaborators originated in the United States, Italy and Spain and spanned both the acute and convalescent phases of COVID-19. The prospective study material was composed of cDNA or gDNA derived from T cells, B-cell-depleted T cells, or PBMCs. HLA class I and class II types, where available, came from metadata supplied by the sample provider rather than from assay-based typing. Deeply sampled blood TCRbeta repertoires from subjects exposed to, actively infected with, or recovered from COVID-19 were included in the dataset. A freely available public database, intended as a resource for researchers studying the immune response to SARS-CoV-2, is where the repertoires were released. The samples were drawn from two sources: the first 160 participants of the ongoing ImmuneRACE study, and 950 to 1,500 subjects contributed by 6 global collaborators. Nearly every sample came with metadata listing a de-identified subject ID, COVID-19 status, age in years and sex.

The CDR3 starts with the cysteine, ends with the phenylalanine, and has 11 residues. CDR3 DNA only is kept here, 33 bases in frame from base 1. CDR1 and CDR2, looked up from the germline V gene (reference sequence), are GTSNPN and SVGIG. Cut back by 5 bases and 8 bases, the V and J ends lie 10 bases apart. Results and caveats for the whole study, not just this receptor: Clinical and demographic metadata were provided uncurated, with the amount varying by source and participant.

Comments on this clone: The antigen it binds to is not known. No much larger clonotype is one base removed from it; base qualities were not supplied.

Collaborating institutions collected whole blood in K2EDTA tubes following their own protocols. Collaborator samples were shipped for TCRbeta analysis as frozen whole blood, isolated PBMCs, or DNA extracted from either sample type. TCRbeta CDR3 regions were amplified from genomic DNA using the immunoSEQ Assay, a bias-controlled multiplex PCR. Regarding the original processing steps: Within the assay, amplification of reference gene primers was used to estimate how many nucleated cells each sample contained. To quantify the absolute abundance of each unique TCRbeta CDR3 rearrangement, sequence reads were collapsed and filtered. For each sample, productive Simpson clonality was calculated as the square root of Simpson's diversity index across productive rearrangements. Here the immuneACCESS table is served through TCRdb, limited to in-frame sequences with V and J called. Missing clones are a known gap in these copies; in checked studies unresolved V genes cover under half, and the rest lacks a known reason. The D gene and trimming were derived from the DNA, and the V and J assignments and clone size from that table. This sample comprises about 210,000 clones, 80% to 90% of them detected only once. 0.55% to 0.75% of the sample goes to the ten largest clones.

The TCR was taken from a middle-aged man with acute or convalescent COVID-19. What was sequenced was peripheral blood. This sequence uses TRBV30 and TRBJ1-3; the D gene remains uncertain. The DNA reads TGTGCCTGGGAGAGGAAGGACACCATATATTTT. This gives the protein CAWERKDTIYF.